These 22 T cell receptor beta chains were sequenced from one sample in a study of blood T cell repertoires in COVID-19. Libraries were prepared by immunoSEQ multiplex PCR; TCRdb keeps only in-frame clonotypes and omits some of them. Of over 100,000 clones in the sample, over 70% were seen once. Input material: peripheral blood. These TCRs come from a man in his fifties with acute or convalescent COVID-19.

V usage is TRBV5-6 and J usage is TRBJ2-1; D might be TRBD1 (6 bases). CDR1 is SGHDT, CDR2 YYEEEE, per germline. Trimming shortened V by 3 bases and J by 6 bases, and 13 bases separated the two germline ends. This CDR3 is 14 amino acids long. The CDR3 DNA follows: TGTGCCAGCAGCTACGGGACGACAGGCAATGAGCAGTTCTTC. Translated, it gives CASSYGTTGNEQFF. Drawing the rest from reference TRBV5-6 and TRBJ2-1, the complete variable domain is DAGVTQSPTHLIKTRGQQVTLRCSPKSGHDTVSWYQQALGQGPQFIFQYYEEEERQRGNFPDRFSGHQFPNYSSELNVNALLLGDSALYLCASSYGTTGNEQFFGPGTRLTVL.

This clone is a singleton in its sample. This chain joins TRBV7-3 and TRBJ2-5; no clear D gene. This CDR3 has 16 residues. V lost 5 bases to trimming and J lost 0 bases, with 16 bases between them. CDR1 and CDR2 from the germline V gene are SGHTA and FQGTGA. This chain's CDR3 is CASSGHRDIYQETQYF. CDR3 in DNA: TGTGCCAGCAGCGGCCACCGAGACATTTACCAAGAGACCCAGTACTTC. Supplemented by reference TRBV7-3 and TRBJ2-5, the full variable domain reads GAGVSQTPSNKVTEKGKYVELRCDPISGHTALYWYRQSLGQGPEFLIYFQGTGAADDSGLPNDRFFAVRPEGSVSTLKIQRTERGDSAVYLCASSGHRDIYQETQYFGPGTRLLVL.

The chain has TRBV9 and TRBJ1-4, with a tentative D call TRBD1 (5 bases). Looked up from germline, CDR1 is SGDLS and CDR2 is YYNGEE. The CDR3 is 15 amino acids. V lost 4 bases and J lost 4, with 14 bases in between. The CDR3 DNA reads TGTGCCAGCAGCCCTAGCGGGACGGGTAATGAAAAACTGTTTTTT. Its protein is CASSPSGTGNEKLFF. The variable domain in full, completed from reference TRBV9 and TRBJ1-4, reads DSGVTQTPKHLITATGQRVTLRCSPRSGDLSVYWYQQSLDQGLQFLIQYYNGEERAKGNILERFSAQQFPDLHSELNLSSLELGDSALYFCASSPSGTGNEKLFFGSGTQLSVL.

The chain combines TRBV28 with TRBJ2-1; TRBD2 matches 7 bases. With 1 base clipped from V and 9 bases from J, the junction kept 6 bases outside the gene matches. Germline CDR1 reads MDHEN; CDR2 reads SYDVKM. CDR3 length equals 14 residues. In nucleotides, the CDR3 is TGTGCCAGCAGTTTATTGGCGGGAGAAAGTGAGCAGTTCTTC. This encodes CASSLLAGESEQFF.

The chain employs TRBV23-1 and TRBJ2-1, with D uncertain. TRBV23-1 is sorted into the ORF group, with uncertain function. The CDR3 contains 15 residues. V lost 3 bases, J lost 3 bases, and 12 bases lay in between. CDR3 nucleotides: TGCGCCAGCAGTCACCCCCGGGTCTTCTACAATGAGCAGTTCTTC. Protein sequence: CASSHPRVFYNEQFF.

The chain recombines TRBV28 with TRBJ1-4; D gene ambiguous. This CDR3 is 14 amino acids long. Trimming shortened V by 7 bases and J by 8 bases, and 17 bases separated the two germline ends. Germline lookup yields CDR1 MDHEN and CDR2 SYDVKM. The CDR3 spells CASKLNRRREKLFF. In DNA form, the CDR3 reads TGTGCCAGCAAACTTAACCGAAGGAGAGAAAAACTGTTTTTT.

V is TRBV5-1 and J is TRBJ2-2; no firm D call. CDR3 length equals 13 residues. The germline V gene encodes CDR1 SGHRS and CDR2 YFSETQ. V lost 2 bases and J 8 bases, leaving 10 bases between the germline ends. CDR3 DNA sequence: TGCGCCAGCAGCTTAGAGATTGCGGGGGAGCTGTTTTTT. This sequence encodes CASSLEIAGELFF.

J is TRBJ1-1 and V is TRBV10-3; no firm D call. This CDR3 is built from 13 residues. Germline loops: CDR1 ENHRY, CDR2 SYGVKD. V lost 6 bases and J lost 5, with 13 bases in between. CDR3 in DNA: TGTGCCATCAGCCCCCATACGGGTACTGAAGCTTTCTTT. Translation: CAISPHTGTEAFF.

CDR3 sequence: CAWSVLDYNEQFF. CDR3 coding DNA: TGTGCCTGGAGTGTACTAGATTACAATGAGCAGTTCTTC. The gene calls are TRBV30 and TRBJ2-1; D may be TRBD2 (5 bases). The ends were cut back, 0 bases at V and 4 bases at J, with 7 bases in the middle. CDR1 GTSNPN and CDR2 SVGIG come from the germline V gene (reference sequence). The CDR3 totals 13 residues. The full variable domain, in which reference TRBV30 and TRBJ2-1 provide the parts outside the CDR3, is SQTIHQWPATLVQPVGSPLSLECTVEGTSNPNLYWYRQAAGRGLQLLFYSVGIGQISSEVPQNLSASRPQDRQFILSSKKLLLSDSGFYLCAWSVLDYNEQFFGPGTRLTVL.

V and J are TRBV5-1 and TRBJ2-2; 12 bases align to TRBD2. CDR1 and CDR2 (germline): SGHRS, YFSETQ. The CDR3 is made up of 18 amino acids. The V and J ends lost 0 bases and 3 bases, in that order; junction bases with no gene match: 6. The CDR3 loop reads CASSLEASGRAHTGELFF. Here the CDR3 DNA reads TGCGCCAGCAGCTTGGAGGCTAGCGGGAGGGCCCACACCGGGGAGCTGTTTTTT.

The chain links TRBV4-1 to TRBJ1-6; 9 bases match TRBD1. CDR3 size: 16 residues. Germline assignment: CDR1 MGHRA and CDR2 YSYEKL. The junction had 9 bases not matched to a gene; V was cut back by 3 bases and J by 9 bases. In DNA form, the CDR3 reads TGCGCCAGCAGCCAGAGCGTGACAGGGGGTGGTTCACCCCTCCACTTT. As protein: CASSQSVTGGGSPLHF.

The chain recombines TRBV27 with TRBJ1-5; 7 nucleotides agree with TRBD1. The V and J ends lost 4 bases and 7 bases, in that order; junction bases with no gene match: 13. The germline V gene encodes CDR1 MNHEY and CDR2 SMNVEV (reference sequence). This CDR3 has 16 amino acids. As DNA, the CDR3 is TGTGCCAGCAGTTCTCGAGGAAGGGGGCGAGAACAGCCCCAGCATTTT. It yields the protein CASSSRGRGREQPQHF.

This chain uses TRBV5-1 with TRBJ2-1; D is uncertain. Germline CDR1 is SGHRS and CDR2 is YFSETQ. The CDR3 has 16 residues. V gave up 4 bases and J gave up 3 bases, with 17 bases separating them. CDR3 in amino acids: CASSPYGETLYNEQFF. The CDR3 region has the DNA TGCGCCAGCAGCCCGTATGGCGAGACTCTCTACAATGAGCAGTTCTTC.

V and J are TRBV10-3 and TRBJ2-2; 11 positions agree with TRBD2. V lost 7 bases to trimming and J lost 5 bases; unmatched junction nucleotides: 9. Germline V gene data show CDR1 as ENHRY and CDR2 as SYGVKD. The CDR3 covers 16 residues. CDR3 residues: CAIKPTSGRVTGELFF. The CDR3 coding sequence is TGTGCCATCAAACCTACTAGCGGGAGAGTTACCGGGGAGCTGTTTTTT.

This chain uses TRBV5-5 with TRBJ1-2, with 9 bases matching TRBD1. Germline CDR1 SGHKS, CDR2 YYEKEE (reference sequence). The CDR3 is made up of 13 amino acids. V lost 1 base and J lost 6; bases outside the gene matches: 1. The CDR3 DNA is TGTGCCAGCAGCTTGACAGGGGGCCATGGCTACACCTTC. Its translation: CASSLTGGHGYTF.

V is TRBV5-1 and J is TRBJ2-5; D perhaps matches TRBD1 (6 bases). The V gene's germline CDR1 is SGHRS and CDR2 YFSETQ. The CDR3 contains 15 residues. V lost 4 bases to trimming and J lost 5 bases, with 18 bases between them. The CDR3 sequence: CASSPTGYRGETQYF. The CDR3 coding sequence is TGCGCCAGCAGCCCCACAGGGTATAGGGGTGAGACCCAGTACTTC.

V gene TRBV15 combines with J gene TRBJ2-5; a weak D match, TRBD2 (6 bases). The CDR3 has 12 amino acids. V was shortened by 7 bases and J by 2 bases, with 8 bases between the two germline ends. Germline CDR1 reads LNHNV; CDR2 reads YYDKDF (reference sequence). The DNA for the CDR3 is TGTGCCACCACCCGGGAGCAAGAGACCCAGTACTTC. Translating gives CATTREQETQYF.

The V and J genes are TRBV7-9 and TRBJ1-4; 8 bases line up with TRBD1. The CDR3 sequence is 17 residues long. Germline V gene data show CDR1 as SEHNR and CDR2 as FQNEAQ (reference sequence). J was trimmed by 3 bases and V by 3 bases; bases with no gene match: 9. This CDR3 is CASSLALTGGANEKLFF. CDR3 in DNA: TGTGCCAGCAGCTTGGCGCTCACAGGGGGAGCTAATGAAAAACTGTTTTTT.

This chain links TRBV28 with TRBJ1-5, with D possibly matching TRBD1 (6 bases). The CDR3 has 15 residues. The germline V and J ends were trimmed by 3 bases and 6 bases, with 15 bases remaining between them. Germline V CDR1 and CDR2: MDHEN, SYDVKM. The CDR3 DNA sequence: TGTGCCAGCAGTTTTACCCGGGACACCCTTCAGCCCCAGCATTTT. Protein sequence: CASSFTRDTLQPQHF.

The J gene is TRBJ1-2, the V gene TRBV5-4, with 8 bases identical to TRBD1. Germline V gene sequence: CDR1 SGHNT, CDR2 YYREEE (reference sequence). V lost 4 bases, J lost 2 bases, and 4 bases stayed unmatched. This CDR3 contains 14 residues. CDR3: CASSPGQDNYGYTF. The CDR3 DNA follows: TGTGCCAGCAGCCCGGGACAGGACAACTATGGCTACACCTTC.

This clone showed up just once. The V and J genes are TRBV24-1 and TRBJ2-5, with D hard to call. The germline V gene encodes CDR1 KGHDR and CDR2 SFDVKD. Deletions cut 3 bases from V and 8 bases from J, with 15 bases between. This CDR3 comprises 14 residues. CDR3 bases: TGTGCCACCAGTGATGTCGGGTCGTTCCAAACCCAGTACTTC. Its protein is CATSDVGSFQTQYF.

CDR3 sequence: CASMTSGRADRETQYF. CDR3 coding DNA: TGCGCCAGCATGACTAGCGGGAGGGCTGATCGAGAGACCCAGTACTTC. The chain employs TRBV5-1 and TRBJ2-5; 14 bases match TRBD2. V was clipped by 6 bases and J by 4 bases; unmatched bases: 8. The CDR3 contains 16 residues. Per germline, CDR1 SGHRS and CDR2 YFSETQ.